The 9 T cell receptor beta chains in this list originate from one sample, sequenced in a study of monozygotic twins with inflammatory bowel disease. For each CDR3 protein, TCRdb gives one entry from its re-call of the 5' RACE reads, without DNA. The table counts around 450,000 distinct CDR3 sequences; 2% to 2.5% lies in the top ten. The source material was blood. These receptors were obtained from a human donor with ulcerative colitis or Crohn's disease, or a healthy co-twin of an affected twin (not recorded which).

The chain uses TRBV7-9 and TRBJ2-7; TCRdb gives TRBD2 as the D gene, but with no DNA this cannot be confirmed. The V gene's germline CDR1 is SEHNR and CDR2 FQNEAQ (reference sequence). CDR3 length: 15 residues. The CDR3 reads CASSEPSRGRYEQYF.

This chain joins TRBV19 and TRBJ2-1. The CDR3 consists of 13 residues. Germline loops: CDR1 LNHDA, CDR2 SQIVND (reference sequence). The CDR3 sequence: CASSIDNYNEQFF.

The J gene is TRBJ2-3, the V gene TRBV21-1; TCRdb's assignment of TRBD1 cannot be checked, as there is no DNA. TRBV21-1 is annotated as a pseudogene. The CDR3 loop spans 15 amino acids. The CDR3: CASSKTVRQTDTQYF.

CDR3 in amino acids: CASSPRLRSLTDTQYF. The rearrangement joins TRBV5-1 to TRBJ2-3; absent DNA, TCRdb's TRBD1 call cannot be checked. CDR1 and CDR2 from the germline V gene are SGHRS and YFSETQ. The CDR3 is made up of 16 amino acids.

The chain carries TRBV5-1 and TRBJ1-1; TCRdb's D call of TRBD1 is untestable without DNA. The CDR3 is 13 residues long. Germline V gene data show CDR1 as SGHRS and CDR2 as YFSETQ. CDR3 sequence: CASKGDQNTEAFF.

The rearrangement joins TRBV6-2 or TRBV6-3 to TRBJ2-1; TCRdb designates TRBD2, a call that cannot be tested without DNA. CDR1 and CDR2 from the germline V gene are MNHEY and SVGEGT. CDR3 size: 20 residues. The CDR3 sequence is CASSYRASGSLVTRYNEQFF.

The rearrangement links TRBV5-1 to TRBJ2-1; TCRdb proposes TRBD1, but this gene call is untestable without DNA. The CDR3 is 15 residues long. CDR1 SGHRS and CDR2 YFSETQ come from the germline V gene. CDR3: CASEPGGARDNEQFF.

V usage is TRBV4-1 and J usage is TRBJ2-7; no DNA is available, so the TRBD2 call from TCRdb remains unchecked. The V gene's germline CDR1 is MGHRA and CDR2 YSYEKL. This CDR3 has 15 residues. CDR3: CASSPGGRAVNEQYF.

The V and J genes are TRBV5-1 and TRBJ1-1; TCRdb reports TRBD1, a call that lacks DNA to check it against. The V gene's germline CDR1 is SGHRS and CDR2 YFSETQ. The CDR3 spans 15 residues. The CDR3 sequence is CASSLLTGMNTEAFF.